This entry lists 25 T cell receptor beta chains sequenced from one sample in a study of tumor and adjacent non-tumor tissue in lung cancer. The template was RNA from unsorted bulk tissue. TCRbeta libraries were built with three rounds of nested PCR, modified from ARM-PCR. Using its own MiXCR run on the multiplex PCR reads, TCRdb lists one record per CDR3 protein. The sample includes 71,000 or so distinct CDR3 sequences, 65% to 90% of them seen just once. The sequencing sample was made of lung tumor tissue. Receptors originate from a woman between 50 and 59 years old with non-small cell lung cancer.

Concerning this clonotype: The junction differs from germline at one of its ends, possibly a read error. The chain employs TRBV20-1 and TRBJ2-7, with D possibly being TRBD1 or TRBD2 (5 bases each). Germline lookup yields CDR1 DFQATT and CDR2 SNEGSKA (reference sequence). The CDR3 loop spans 15 amino acids. CDR3 DNA: TGCAGTGCTAGAGACCTGACAGAGGACTGGTCCGAGCAGTATTTC. This translates into CSARDLTEDWSEQYF.

In this sample, this clonotype turned up a few times. One base away lies a much larger clone, so this may be a sequencing read error. The CDR3 protein is CATEGGTGESQYF. The CDR3, as DNA: TGTGCCACGGAGGGGGGCACCGGAGAGAGCCAGTACTTC. The chain employs TRBV24-1 and TRBJ2-5; D tentatively reads TRBD1 or TRBD2 (6 bases each). The V gene's germline CDR1 is KGHDR and CDR2 SFDVKD. The CDR3 length is 13 residues.

This clonotype counts as medium-sized. The gene calls are TRBV6-1 and TRBJ2-4; D gene ambiguous. CDR1 is MNHNS, CDR2 SASEGT, per germline. The CDR3 sequence is 11 residues long. The ends were cut back, 2 bases at V and 9 bases at J, with 5 bases in the middle. The CDR3 region has the DNA TGTGCCAGCAGTGAACTAAGCATTCAGTACTTC. This translates into CASSELSIQYF.

The rearrangement links TRBV6-6 to TRBJ2-7; D is uncertain. V lost 5 bases, J lost 6 bases, and 11 bases lay in between. The germline gives CDR1 MNHNY, CDR2 SVGAGI (reference sequence). This CDR3 contains 12 residues. The CDR3 DNA reads as TGTGCCAGCAGTCGCTCCACCCTCGAGCAGTACTTC. Translating gives CASSRSTLEQYF.

The chain recombines TRBV7-9 with TRBJ2-4; D uncertain. With 3 bases removed from V and 0 bases from J, the gap between germline ends came to 3 bases. There are 13 residues in the CDR3. Germline values: CDR1 SEHNR, CDR2 FQNEAQ (reference sequence). The CDR3 bases are TGTGCCAGCAGCTTTGGAGCCAAAAACATTCAGTACTTC. Its protein is CASSFGAKNIQYF.

To note about this clonotype: Here the CDR3 omits its conserved ending phenylalanine or tryptophan, so a read error is the likely source. No DNA is shown, since the ends of the CDR3 on it are uncertain; the CDR3 is the one TCRdb lists. The rearrangement joins TRBV11-1 to TRBJ2-7; the table's D gene call, TRBD2, was not cross checked with the DNA. The CDR3 extends over 14 residues, inclusive of both ends. CDR1 is SGHAT and CDR2 is FQDESV in the germline V gene (reference sequence). The CDR3 loop is CASSRLEGSYEHYL.

As to this clonotype: An end of the junction differs from the germline gene, which may be a read error. The V gene is TRBV5-6, the J gene TRBJ2-2; 7 nucleotides agree with TRBD2. This CDR3 spans 14 amino acids. The germline V gene has CDR1 SGHDT and CDR2 YYEEEE. As DNA, the CDR3 is TGTGCCAGCAGTTTGGGATGGGACTACGGGGAGCTGTTTTTT. It specifies CASSLGWDYGELFF.

The chain joins TRBV20-1 to TRBJ2-3; a weak D match, TRBD1 (5 bases). Germline V CDR1 and CDR2: DFQATT, SNEGSKA (reference sequence). V was shortened by 0 bases and J by 15 bases, with 25 bases between the two germline ends. This CDR3 has 15 residues. CDR3 sequence (DNA): TGCAGTGCTAGAGATCCAGGACAAGTCACGGATATGCACTATTTT. As protein: CSARDPGQVTDMHYF.

At least ten counts were recorded for this clonotype. The V call is TRBV4-1, the J call TRBJ1-6; 7 bases agree with TRBD1. After removal of 0 bases from V and 9 bases from J, the junction contained 11 bases not matched to a gene. The germline gives CDR1 MGHRA, CDR2 YSYEKL. The CDR3 length is 17 residues. This chain's CDR3 is CASSQDEYRGIASPLHF. DNA of the CDR3: TGCGCCAGCAGCCAAGATGAATACAGGGGAATTGCTTCACCCCTCCACTTT.

As concerns this clonotype: A junction boundary mismatches the germline segment, possibly from a read error. This CDR3 reads CNAKRQLISYNEHFF. The CDR3 nucleotides are TGCAATGCAAAAAGACAGTTGATCTCCTACAATGAGCACTTCTTC. This sequence joins TRBV20-1 and TRBJ2-1; D is possibly TRBD1 (5 bases). Germline assignment: CDR1 DFQATT and CDR2 SNEGSKA (reference sequence). The CDR3 totals 15 residues.

Points on this clonotype: Possible read error: a much larger clone is one base away. The chain links TRBV5-5 to TRBJ2-1; TRBD1 matches 8 bases. Germline V CDR1 and CDR2: SGHKS, YYEKEE (reference sequence). The CDR3 contains 15 residues. For the CDR3, the DNA is TGTGCCAGCAGCTCGTTAGGGACAGGATACAATCAGCAGTTCTTC. It translates to CASSSLGTGYNQQFF.

CDR3 residues: CSVLRDSITDTQYF. The CDR3 nucleotides read TGCAGTGTCCTACGGGACTCCATCACAGATACGCAGTATTTT. The chain employs TRBV20-1 and TRBJ2-3; D possibly corresponds to TRBD2 (6 bases). CDR3 size: 14 residues. The V gene lost 7 bases and the J gene lost 2 bases, with 16 bases spanning the gap. The germline gives CDR1 DFQATT, CDR2 SNEGSKA (reference sequence).

As regards this clonotype: A much larger clone lies a single base off, so this may be a read error. This rearrangement joins TRBV7-9 to TRBJ2-7; TRBD2 might be the D (5 bases). Germline values: CDR1 SEHNR, CDR2 FQNEAQ (reference sequence). The CDR3 contains 13 residues. The CDR3 reads CASSLGSAYERYF. The CDR3 coding sequence is TGTGCCAGCAGCTTGGGTAGCGCCTACGAGCGGTACTTC.

This clonotype was observed a few times. A junction boundary mismatches the germline segment, possibly from a read error. The V call is TRBV20-1, the J call TRBJ2-5; TRBD2 matches at 7 bases. There are 11 residues in the CDR3. Germline lookup yields CDR1 DFQATT and CDR2 SNEGSKA (reference sequence). The CDR3 reads CSAEGRGTQCF. In DNA form, the CDR3 reads TGCAGTGCTGAGGGGCGGGGGACCCAATGCTTC.

On this clonotype: As the CDR3 is not closed by the conserved phenylalanine or tryptophan, this likely results from a read error. The chain recombines TRBV20-1 with TRBJ2-1; 7 bases are a match to TRBD1. This CDR3 has 16 amino acids. CDR1 and CDR2 from the germline V gene are DFQATT and SNEGSKA (reference sequence). CDR3 amino acids: CSARDNPGDRAIEQFL. CDR3 DNA sequence: TGTAGTGCTAGAGATAATCCTGGCGACAGGGCAATTGAGCAGTTCCTC.

This clonotype was observed a single time. No conserved phenylalanine or tryptophan ends this CDR3, so it is likely a read error. The chain carries TRBV12-3 or TRBV12-4 and TRBJ2-1; D unclear. The CDR3 extends over 17 amino acids. Written as DNA, the CDR3 is TGTGTCGCTAGTTTTGGGCTAACTCGGAGCTCCTACAATGAGCAGTTCCTC. It encodes CVASFGLTRSSYNEQFL.

This sequence joins TRBV12-3 or TRBV12-4 and TRBJ1-1; D is unresolved. The V end was cut by 7 bases, the J end by 7 bases, with 22 bases between. The CDR3 consists of 15 residues. The CDR3 here is CASIQRRHGNHEAFF. In DNA, the CDR3 is TGTGCCAGCATCCAACGGAGACATGGTAACCATGAAGCTTTCTTT.

J is TRBJ2-4 and V is TRBV10-1; 7 nucleotides agree with TRBD2. The V gene's germline CDR1 is WNHNN and CDR2 SYGVQD (reference sequence). CDR3 length equals 13 residues. The CDR3 DNA reads TGCGCAGGCAATGCTTGGGGGGGTAACATTCAGTACTTC. The encoded protein is CAGNAWGGNIQYF.

Judged by abundance, this clonotype is medium-sized. This chain connects TRBV6-1 to TRBJ2-7, with D possibly being TRBD2 (6 bases). The CDR3 has 13 amino acids. Germline V CDR1 and CDR2: MNHNS, SASEGT. Trimming removed 6 bases from V and 3 bases from J, with 12 bases in between. The CDR3 protein is CASSWDSNYEQYF. CDR3 coding DNA: TGTGCCAGCAGCTGGGACTCGAACTACGAGCAGTACTTC.

The V gene is TRBV12-3 or TRBV12-4, the J gene TRBJ1-4; D is uncertain. Trimming removed 3 bases from V and 6 bases from J, with 14 bases in between. The CDR3 consists of 15 residues. CDR3 sequence reads: CASSLMKHSDEKLFF. The CDR3 DNA sequence: TGTGCCAGCAGTTTGATGAAGCATTCGGATGAAAAACTGTTTTTT.

V and J are TRBV18 and TRBJ2-2, with TRBD1 identical over 11 bases. Germline CDR1 reads KGHSH; CDR2 reads LQKENI. V gave up 6 bases and J gave up 7 bases; unmatched junction bases: 10. The CDR3 covers 16 residues. CDR3 region: CASSRGQGAIYGELFF. The CDR3 nucleotides read TGTGCCAGCTCCCGAGGACAGGGGGCGATCTACGGGGAGCTGTTTTTT.

To note about this clonotype: One junction end disagrees with the germline gene, perhaps due to a read error. The V gene is TRBV6-1, the J gene TRBJ1-5; D is unclear. Germline CDR1 reads MNHNS; CDR2 reads SASEGT. The CDR3 contains 16 residues. CDR3 sequence (DNA): TGTCCCAGCAGTGAAATGAGCCAAACTAGCAATCACCCCCAGCATTTT. Protein product: CPSSEMSQTSNHPQHF.

As to this clonotype: A junction boundary mismatches the germline segment, possibly from a read error. The J gene is TRBJ2-2, the V gene TRBV10-1, with D possibly TRBD2 on 5 matching bases. The germline gives CDR1 WNHNN, CDR2 SYGVQD (reference sequence). CDR3 size: 18 residues. In DNA, the CDR3 is TGCGTCAGCAGTGAATTCTCGAGCGGTAGCGTCGAGACCGGGGAGCTGTTTTTT. Its translation is CVSSEFSSGSVETGELFF.

Note on this clonotype: Here the CDR3 omits its conserved ending phenylalanine or tryptophan, so a read error is the likely source. It is unclear where the CDR3 begins or ends on the DNA, so no DNA is shown, and the CDR3 is as TCRdb lists it. The rearrangement uses TRBV11-2 and TRBJ2-3; TRBD2 is the table's D call, not checked against the DNA. Counting both end residues, the CDR3 totals 17 amino acids. The germline V gene encodes CDR1 SGHAT and CDR2 FQNNGV. CDR3 loop: CASSLDPRLAGADTQYV.

Of note for this clonotype: The junction departs from germline at one end; a sequencing error may be responsible. The chain links TRBV11-2 to TRBJ2-1; 7 bases line up with TRBD2. From germline, CDR1 is SGHAT and CDR2 FQNNGV. CDR3 length equals 17 residues. CDR3 nucleotides: TGTGCCATCACGCCAGAGGGCGGGGGAAGCTCCTACAATGAGCAGTTTTTC. It translates to CAITPEGGGSSYNEQFF.